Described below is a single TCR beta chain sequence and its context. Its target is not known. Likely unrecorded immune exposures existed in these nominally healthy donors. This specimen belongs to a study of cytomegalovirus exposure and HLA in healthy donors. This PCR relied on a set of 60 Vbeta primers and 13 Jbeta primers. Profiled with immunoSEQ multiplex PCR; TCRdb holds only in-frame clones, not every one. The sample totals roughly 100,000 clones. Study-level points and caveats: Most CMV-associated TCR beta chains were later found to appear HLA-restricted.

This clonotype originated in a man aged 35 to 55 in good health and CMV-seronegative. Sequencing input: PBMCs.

The CDR3 loop is CASRRGRGTEAFF. The CDR3 coding sequence is TGTGCCAGCAGGAGAGGCCGGGGGACTGAAGCTTTCTTT. The rearrangement links TRBV28 to TRBJ1-1; possibly TRBD1 for D (5 bases). This CDR3 is 13 amino acids long. The V gene lost 6 bases and the J gene lost 5 bases, with 13 bases spanning the gap. Germline CDR1 reads MDHEN; CDR2 reads SYDVKM.